The 6 T cell receptor beta chains reported below all come from one sample, sequenced in a study of T cells in tumors after PD-1 blockade. Sequenced by immunoSEQ multiplex PCR; TCRdb stores in-frame clones only, minus some. The table has about 47,000 clones, more than 75% seen once. The sequenced sample was PBMCs, obtained before anti-PD-1 treatment. These receptors originate from a human donor with basal cell carcinoma.

This chain connects TRBV28 to TRBJ1-2, with D unresolved. Germline loops: CDR1 MDHEN, CDR2 SYDVKM. This CDR3 is 13 amino acids long. Deletions cut 1 base from V and 3 bases from J, with 6 bases between. The CDR3 sequence: CASSLFADYGYTF. CDR3 DNA: TGTGCCAGCAGTTTATTCGCCGACTATGGCTACACCTTC.

The chain combines TRBV12-3 or TRBV12-4 with TRBJ2-3, with 8 bases matching TRBD1. J was trimmed by 4 bases and V by 8 bases; bases with no gene match: 5. This CDR3 spans 13 amino acids. The CDR3 region has the DNA TGTGCCAGCGGACAGGGTCGCCCAGATACGCAGTATTTT. This translates into CASGQGRPDTQYF.

J is TRBJ2-3 and V is TRBV19; 11 bases match TRBD2. Trimming cost V 5 bases and J 3 bases; bases outside gene matches: 13. Germline CDR1 is LNHDA and CDR2 is SQIVND (reference sequence). The CDR3 runs 18 residues. CDR3 amino acids: CASSLRLAGQQVTDTQYF. The CDR3 DNA follows: TGTGCCAGTAGTTTGCGACTAGCGGGGCAGCAGGTGACAGATACGCAGTATTTT.

The chain's CDR3 is CASSRDRGTSGNTIYF. The CDR3 nucleotides read TGTGCCAGCAGCCGGGACAGGGGGACTTCTGGAAACACCATATATTTT. The V and J genes are TRBV28 and TRBJ1-3; 11 nucleotides agree with TRBD1. Germline CDR1 and CDR2: MDHEN and SYDVKM. Trimming removed 6 bases from V and 1 base from J; junction bases left unmatched: 5. This CDR3 region has 16 residues.

This clone was observed once. The chain recombines TRBV2 with TRBJ2-7; D remains unclear. The length of the CDR3 is 17 residues. V was clipped by 4 bases and J by 3 bases, with 22 bases between them. Germline assignment: CDR1 SNHLY and CDR2 FYNNEI. CDR3 in amino acids: CASSGFPLTPEYYEQYF. The CDR3 DNA sequence: TGTGCCAGCAGTGGTTTCCCCCTCACACCGGAGTACTACGAGCAGTACTTC.

This clone appeared many times. The DNA of the CDR3 is TGTGCCAGCAGCCCCCTCCTAGCGGGGGGGCCAGGCCATGAGCAGTTCTTC. This encodes CASSPLLAGGPGHEQFF. The V gene is TRBV4-2, the J gene TRBJ2-1, with TRBD2 matching 12 bases. This CDR3 region has 17 residues. Germline assignment: CDR1 LGHNA and CDR2 YNFKEQ. With V trimmed by 4 bases and J by 8 bases, 12 bases remained unmatched.